The clone carrying this T cell receptor beta chain was picked up many times. Antigen: not known. The sample originates from a study of regulatory T cells in long-lasting Graves disease. Study context: In persistent Graves' disease, antithyroid drugs had been taken for over 5 years and TSH receptor antibodies stayed positive.

J lost 7 bases, V lost 4 bases, and 12 bases had no gene match. The germline V gene has CDR1 MNHEY and CDR2 SMNVEV (reference sequence). This CDR3 is 15 amino acids long. Whole-study findings and limits: Public clonotype sharing was higher in persistent than newly diagnosed patients.

Time point noted: persistent/refractory GD, antithyroid drugs over 5 years with positive TRAb. Generation of the TCR library employed RNA extracted from PBMCs. It was American Thyroid Association guidelines that determined Graves' disease diagnosis. With iRepertoire HTBI primers and Arm-PCR of CDR3 regions, TCR beta libraries were built. Original processing notes: Across all samples, approximately 64 TRBV segments and 11 to 15 TRBJ segments were identified. TCRdb independently ran MiXCR on the multiplex PCR reads; one entry per CDR3 protein. These V and J calls rely on TCRdb rather than the paper's analysis. This repertoire shows almost 350,000 distinct CDR3 sequences, 15% to 20% found once; its top ten account for over 25%.

The chain combines TRBV27 with TRBJ1-2, with 7 bases that match TRBD1. The sequence derives from a female donor with Graves disease. Specimen: peripheral blood mononuclear cells (PBMCs), collected when the disease was refractory, from a patient treated with antithyroid drugs. The CDR3 sequence: CASSSPDRPGGGYTF. The DNA of the CDR3 is TGTGCCAGCAGTTCCCCGGACAGGCCCGGCGGTGGCTACACCTTC.